Below, 8 T cell receptor beta chains from the same sample are listed, as sequenced in a study of cytomegalovirus exposure and HLA in healthy donors. It was with 60 Vbeta and 13 Jbeta primers that the PCR ran. Clones were read by immunoSEQ multiplex PCR, and TCRdb kept only the in-frame ones, dropping some. The sample contains 100,000 to 150,000 clones, roughly 80% of which appear only once. The specimen sequenced was PBMCs. These receptors all stem from a man aged 25-40 years in good health and CMV-seronegative.

This rearrangement joins TRBV2 to TRBJ2-7; D perhaps matches TRBD1 (5 bases). V gave up 7 bases and J gave up 6 bases, with 13 bases separating them. The CDR3 is 12 residues long. Germline CDR1 is SNHLY and CDR2 is FYNNEI. CDR3 in amino acids: CASTWGDFEQYF. The CDR3 bases are TGTGCCAGCACCTGGGGCGATTTCGAGCAGTACTTC.

This clone was detected once. V is TRBV30 and J is TRBJ2-3; D perhaps matches TRBD1 (6 bases). V was cut by 6 bases and J by 0 bases, with 10 bases left in between. This CDR3 region has 13 residues. Germline V CDR1 and CDR2: GTSNPN, SVGIG (reference sequence). The CDR3 protein is CACRQASTDTQYF. Here the CDR3 DNA reads TGTGCCTGTCGACAGGCGAGCACAGATACGCAGTATTTT.

The chain is built from TRBV6-1 and TRBJ1-2, with D perhaps matching TRBD1 (5 bases). The CDR3 sequence is 16 residues long. Trimming cost V 2 bases and J 0 bases, with 13 bases left between them. Germline V lookup: CDR1 MNHNS, CDR2 SASEGT. The CDR3 DNA follows: TGTGCCAGCAGTGAAAGGCAGGGCACCGCTAACTATGGCTACACCTTC. This translates into CASSERQGTANYGYTF.

Regarding this clone: Given the absence of the conserved phenylalanine or tryptophan at the CDR3 end, a read error is likely. The rearrangement uses TRBV4-1 and TRBJ1-1, with 9 bases aligning to TRBD1. J was trimmed by 3 bases and V by 3 bases; bases with no gene match: 5. The CDR3 is made up of 15 amino acids. Germline V CDR1 and CDR2: MGHRA, YSYEKL. This CDR3 is CASSHGQGSDTEAFL. CDR3 DNA: TGCGCCAGCAGCCACGGACAGGGGTCGGACACTGAAGCTTTCCTT.

Notes on this clone: One junction end does not reproduce the germline sequence, and a read error may be involved. The chain recombines TRBV7-9 with TRBJ1-1; D uncertain. The germline V gene has CDR1 SEHNR and CDR2 FQNEAQ (reference sequence). The CDR3 has 11 residues. The CDR3 region is CSSSREGEAFF. Written as DNA, the CDR3 is TGTTCCAGCAGTCGGGAAGGTGAAGCTTTCTTT.

The chain employs TRBV7-2 and TRBJ1-1; no clear D gene. The CDR3 has 13 amino acids. Trimming left V 2 bases short and J 4 bases short, with 8 bases between. From germline, CDR1 is SGHTA and CDR2 FQGNSA. The CDR3 loop is CASSLRQRTEAFF. As DNA, the CDR3 is TGTGCCAGCAGCTTAAGGCAGCGCACTGAAGCTTTCTTT.

This clone has only one observation. J is TRBJ2-7 and V is TRBV25-1; the D gene is possibly TRBD1 (6 bases). Trimming removed 6 bases from V and 6 bases from J, with 6 bases in between. Per the germline V gene, CDR1 is MGHDK and CDR2 is SYGVNS. The CDR3 sequence is 10 residues long. The CDR3: CASRGAEQYF. The CDR3 DNA reads TGTGCCAGCAGGGGGGCCGAGCAGTACTTC.

This chain connects TRBV5-8 to TRBJ2-7, with 10 bases that match TRBD2. With V trimmed by 3 bases and J by 0 bases, 6 bases remained unmatched. The CDR3 spans 16 residues. CDR1 SGHTS and CDR2 YDEGEE come from the germline V gene. The CDR3 sequence is CASSWGAGGSSYEQYF. CDR3 coding DNA: TGTGCCAGCAGCTGGGGAGCGGGGGGGAGCTCCTACGAGCAGTACTTC.